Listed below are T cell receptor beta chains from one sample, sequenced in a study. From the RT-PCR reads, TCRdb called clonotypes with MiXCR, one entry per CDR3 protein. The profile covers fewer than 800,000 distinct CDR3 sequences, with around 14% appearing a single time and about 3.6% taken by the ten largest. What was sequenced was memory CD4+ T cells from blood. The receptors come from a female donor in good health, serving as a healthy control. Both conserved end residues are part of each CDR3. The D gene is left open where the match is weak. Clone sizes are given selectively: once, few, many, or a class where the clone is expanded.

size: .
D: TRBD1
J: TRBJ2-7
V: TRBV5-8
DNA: TGTGCCAGCAGCTTGGGGACAGGGGGAATTCTAGTGTGGCAGTACTTC
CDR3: CASSLGTGGILVWQYF

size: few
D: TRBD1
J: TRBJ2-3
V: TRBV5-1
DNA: TGCGCCAGCAGCTATCGGACAGGGGCTAGAGATACGCAGTATTTT
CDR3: CASSYRTGARDTQYF

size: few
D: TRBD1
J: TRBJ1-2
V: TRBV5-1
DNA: TGCGCCAGCAGCTTGGAGGCTCAGGGGGCGGAGGGCTACACCTTC
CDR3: CASSLEAQGAEGYTF

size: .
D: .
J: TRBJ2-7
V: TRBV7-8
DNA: TGTGCCAGCAGGCGGACCGACAGCGGCTACGAGCAGTACTTC
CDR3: CASRRTDSGYEQYF

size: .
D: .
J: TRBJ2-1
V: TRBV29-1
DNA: TGCAGCGTCGCAGAATCCAGGGGATCGGACAATGAGCAGTTCTTC
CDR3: CSVAESRGSDNEQFF

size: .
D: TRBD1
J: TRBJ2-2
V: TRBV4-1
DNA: TGCGCCAGCAGCCTCCCTCGGGGACAGGGGGCCGGGGAGCTGTTTTTT
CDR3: CASSLPRGQGAGELFF

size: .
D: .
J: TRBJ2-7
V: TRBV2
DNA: TGTGCCAGCAGATCGGGAGTATACGTCCACGAGCAGTACTTC
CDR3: CASRSGVYVHEQYF

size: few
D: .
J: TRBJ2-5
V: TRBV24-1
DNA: TGTGCCACCAGCCCCGGAGGGAAGGAGACCCAGTACTTC
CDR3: CATSPGGKETQYF

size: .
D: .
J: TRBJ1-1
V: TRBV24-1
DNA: TGTGCCACCAGTGGCGTAGGGGGCACTGAAGCTTTCTTT
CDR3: CATSGVGGTEAFF

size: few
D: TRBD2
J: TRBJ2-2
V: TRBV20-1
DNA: TGCAGTGCTAGGGGGACTAGCGGGAGAGCCGGGGAGCTGTTTTTT
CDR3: CSARGTSGRAGELFF

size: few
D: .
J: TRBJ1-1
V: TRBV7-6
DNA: TGTGCCAGCAGCCTGCACACAGGGTCGGCGAACACTGAAGCTTTCTTT
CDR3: CASSLHTGSANTEAFF

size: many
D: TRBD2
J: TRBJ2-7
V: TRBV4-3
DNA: TGCGCCAGCAGCCAAGATCTGGCTAGCGGGAACTACGAGCAGTACTTC
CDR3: CASSQDLASGNYEQYF

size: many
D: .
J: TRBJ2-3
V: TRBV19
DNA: TGTGCCAGTAGTATAGATAGCAGCGCCAAGGCAGATACGCAGTATTTT
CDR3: CASSIDSSAKADTQYF

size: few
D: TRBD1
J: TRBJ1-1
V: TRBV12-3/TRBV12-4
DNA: TGTGCCAGCAGTCCCGGACAGGGAAGGGTGGCGAACACTGAAGCTTTCTTT
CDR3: CASSPGQGRVANTEAFF

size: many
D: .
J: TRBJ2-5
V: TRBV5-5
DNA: TGTGCCAGCAGCCTGGGGACTGCCTGGGAGACCCAGTACTTC
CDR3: CASSLGTAWETQYF

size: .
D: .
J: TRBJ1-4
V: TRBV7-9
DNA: TGTGCCAGCAGGAAACGGCGAGACGAAACCGAAAAACTGTTTTTT
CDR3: CASRKRRDETEKLFF

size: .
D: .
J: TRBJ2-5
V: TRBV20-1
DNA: TGCAGTGCTACAGAAATGGGAAACCAAGAGACCCAGTACTTC
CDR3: CSATEMGNQETQYF

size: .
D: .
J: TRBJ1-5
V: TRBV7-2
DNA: TGTGCCAGCAGCTTAGCTTTCAATCAGTCCCAGCATTTT
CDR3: CASSLAFNQSQHF

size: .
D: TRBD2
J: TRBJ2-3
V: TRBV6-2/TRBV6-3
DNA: TGTGCCAGTCAACCCGGGACTACTAGCACAGATACGCAGTATTTT
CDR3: CASQPGTTSTDTQYF

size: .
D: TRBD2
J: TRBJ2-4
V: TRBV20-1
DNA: TGCAGTGCTAGAGATCGGAGAGCGGGGCCTAGAGAGTACTTC
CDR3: CSARDRRAGPREYF

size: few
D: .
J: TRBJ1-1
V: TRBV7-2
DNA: TGTGCCAGCAGCCCCGGAAGGGCCAGAGGGCACACTGAAGCTTTCTTT
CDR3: CASSPGRARGHTEAFF

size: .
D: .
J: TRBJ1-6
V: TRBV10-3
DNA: TGTGCCATCAGTGAGAATTCGGATTCACCCCTCCACTTT
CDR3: CAISENSDSPLHF

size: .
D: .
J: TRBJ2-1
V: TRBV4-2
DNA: TGTGCCAGCAGCCAAGATACCCTCAGTGAGCAGTTCTTC
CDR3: CASSQDTLSEQFF

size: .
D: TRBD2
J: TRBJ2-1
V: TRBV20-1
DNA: TGCAGTGCTAGTCCACTAGCGGGAGCATATGAGCAGTTCTTC
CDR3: CSASPLAGAYEQFF

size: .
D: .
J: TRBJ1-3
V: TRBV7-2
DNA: TGTGCCAGCAGCTTCGGGGGGCAGTCTGGAAACACCATATATTTT
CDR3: CASSFGGQSGNTIYF

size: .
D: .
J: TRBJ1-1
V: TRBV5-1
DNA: TGCGCCAGCAGCTTCTCCGACGGTGAAGCTTTCTTT
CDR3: CASSFSDGEAFF

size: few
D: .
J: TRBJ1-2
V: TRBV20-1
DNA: TGCAGTGCGCCGACGGTCTACTATGGCTACACCTTC
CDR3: CSAPTVYYGYTF

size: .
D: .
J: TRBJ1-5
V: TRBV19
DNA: TGTGCCAGTAGTATTAACCATCAGCCCCAGCATTTT
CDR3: CASSINHQPQHF

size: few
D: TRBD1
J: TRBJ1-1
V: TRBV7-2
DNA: TGTGCCAGCAGCGGTAGTATGGGAGACAGGGAGGTGCACACTGAAGCTTTCTTT
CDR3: CASSGSMGDREVHTEAFF

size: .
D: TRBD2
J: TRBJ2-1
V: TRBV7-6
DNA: TGTGCCAGCATCCCCAGACTAGCGGGAGGCTCCTACAATGAGCAGTTCTTC
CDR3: CASIPRLAGGSYNEQFF

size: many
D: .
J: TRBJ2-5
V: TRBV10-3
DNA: TGTGCCATCTCTGGGACACGAGAGACCCAGTACTTC
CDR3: CAISGTRETQYF

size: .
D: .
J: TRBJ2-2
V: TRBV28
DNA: TGTGCCAGCAGATCTCCATCCAGGGTGCCCGGGGAGCTGTTTTTT
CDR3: CASRSPSRVPGELFF

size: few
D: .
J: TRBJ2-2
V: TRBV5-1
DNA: TGCGCCAGCAGCTCCTTGTTGATCGCGAACACCGGGGAGCTGTTTTTT
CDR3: CASSSLLIANTGELFF

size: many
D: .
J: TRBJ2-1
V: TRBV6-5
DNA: TGTGCCAGCAGAACAGTTGGAGGGACTCTCCTCAATGAGCAGTTCTTC
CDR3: CASRTVGGTLLNEQFF

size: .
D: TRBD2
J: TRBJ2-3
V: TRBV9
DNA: TGTGCCAGCAGCGGCGCGGGGGGGTTTGGCACAGATACGCAGTATTTT
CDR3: CASSGAGGFGTDTQYF

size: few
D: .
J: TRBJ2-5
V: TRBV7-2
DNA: TGTGCCAGCAGCCCTGTTGGTCATACAACGTACCAAGAGACCCAGTACTTC
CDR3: CASSPVGHTTYQETQYF

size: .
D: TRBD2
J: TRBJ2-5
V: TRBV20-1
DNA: TGCAGTGCTAGAGTGCCGGCTAGCGGGGGGAGACAAGAGACCCAGTACTTC
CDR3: CSARVPASGGRQETQYF

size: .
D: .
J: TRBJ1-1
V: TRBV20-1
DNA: TGCAGTGGGGACGGTCACACTGAAGCTTTCTTT
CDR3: CSGDGHTEAFF

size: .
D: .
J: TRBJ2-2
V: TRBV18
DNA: TGTGCCAGCTCACCACAGGCAGGGACGAACACCGGGGAGCTGTTTTTT
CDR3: CASSPQAGTNTGELFF

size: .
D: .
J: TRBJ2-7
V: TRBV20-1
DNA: TGCAGTGTTGGCGGAAACTACGAGCAGTACTTC
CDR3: CSVGGNYEQYF

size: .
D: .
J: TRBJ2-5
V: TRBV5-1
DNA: TGCGCCAGCAGCCTACAGTTACAAGAGACCCAGTACTTC
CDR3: CASSLQLQETQYF

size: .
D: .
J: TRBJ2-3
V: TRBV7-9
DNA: TGTGCCGGAGCGATCACAGATACGCAGTATTTT
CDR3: CAGAITDTQYF

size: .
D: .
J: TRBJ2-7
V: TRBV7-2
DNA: TGTGCCAGCAGCTTAGTGCCACCGCCATCCTACGAGCAGTACTTC
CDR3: CASSLVPPPSYEQYF

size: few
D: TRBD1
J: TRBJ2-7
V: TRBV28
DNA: TGTGCCAGCAGCCGTCCGGGACAGGATCTTGAGCAGTACTTC
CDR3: CASSRPGQDLEQYF

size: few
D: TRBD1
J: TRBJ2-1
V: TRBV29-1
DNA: TGCAGCGCTGGACAGGGGCCCCCAGATGAGCAGTTCTTC
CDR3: CSAGQGPPDEQFF